The present T cell receptor beta chain was sequenced within a study of early T cells in non-severe SARS-CoV-2 infection (dated by TCRdb to the early 2020s). Study-level background: Bulk RNA from unsorted whole blood was used for TCR sequencing, so alpha and beta chains could not be paired. What the authors observed across the whole study: VDJdb matching was skewed toward anti-spike CD8 responses, so virus-specific expansions were likely underestimated and private and CD4 specificities were missed.

This clonotype was seen many times. There is no known antigen for this receptor. No quality values exist for individual bases; no much larger clone is one base distant. The library was generated by 5' RACE. Sequencing relied on a NextSeq 500. To correct for sequencing error and PCR bias, the TCR library protocol tagged individual cDNA molecules with unique molecular identifiers. Both TCR alpha and beta chains were sequenced, and tight co-correlation was observed between alpha and beta sequence abundances in each sample. The published analysis was carried out like this. V gene, J gene and CDR3 annotation of TCR sequences was performed with Decombinator V4. TCRs were defined as expanded if a significant change between any two time points was detected under a Poisson model with p below 0.0001. TCR abundances were normalised to the total number of TCRs sequenced per sample and were expressed as counts per million. TRAV1-2 paired with TRAJ12, TRAJ20 or TRAJ33 defined MAIT TCRs, while TRAV10 paired with TRAJ18 defined iNKT TCRs. A search of VDJdb, accessed on 1 November 2021, was run for TCRs annotated to CMV, EBV and SARS-CoV-2, with TCRs annotated for multiple antigens excluded. TCRdb applied fastp at Q25 and MiXCR to the public reads, then kept only in-frame beta chains. CDR3 protein duplicates are merged, each entry listing the most common genes and DNA. These V and J calls derive from TCRdb rather than the authors' analysis. This sample lists 50,000 to 70,000 distinct CDR3 sequences; 5.5% to 7% were detected once. The ten most abundant clones make up 3.4% of the sample.

Set within a cohort of healthcare workers in London, UK, this nested case-control study involved weekly PCR testing of nasopharyngeal swabs along with blood sampling. Between 23 and 31 March 2020, the week of the UK lockdown, healthcare workers were enrolled and then followed up weekly for as long as 16 weeks. The germline V gene (reference sequence) supplies CDR1 DFQATT and CDR2 SNEGSKA. Reading from cysteine to phenylalanine, the CDR3 counts 15 amino acids. CDR3 DNA only is kept here, 45 bases in frame from base 1. Trimming removed 5 bases from V and 3 bases from J; the gene matches leave 11 bases unexplained.

The clonotype comes from an adult who was a healthcare worker with PCR-confirmed SARS-CoV-2 infection or an uninfected control (not recorded which). Source: whole blood, taken at baseline. The chain is encoded by TRBV20-1 joined to TRBJ2-3; 7 middle bases align to TRBD2. The CDR3 loop reads CSAGPGGAGTDTQYF. The DNA sequence is TGCAGTGCTGGGCCGGGAGGCGCGGGTACAGATACGCAGTATTTT.